This T cell receptor (beta chain) came from a study of human T cells and chemical hapten exposure. Germline CDR1 is SEHNR and CDR2 is FQNEAQ (reference sequence). V dropped 5 bases and J dropped 6; count of bases not matched to a gene: 3. This CDR3 region has 14 residues. Single cDNA molecules in the library carried unique molecular identifiers attached during preparation. TCRdb recomputed calls from the RACE reads with MiXCR, one row per CDR3 protein. This sample carries around 80,000 distinct CDR3 sequences, over 8.5% of them seen once, and the ten largest clones take roughly 1.4%. This clonotype was seen more than once but under ten times. The antigen is not known. Time point described: healthy volunteer bleed at 6 weeks. Extraction of total RNA was performed on unfractionated whole blood. Findings and limits, study-wide: TCRs exceeding a frequency of 1 in 1000 stayed unchanged under DPC sensitization.

Sequencing was carried out using whole blood. V gene TRBV7-9 combines with J gene TRBJ2-7, with 14 bases matching TRBD2. The TCR originated in a male donor in good health. Some clones in this sample may be carry-over from other donors' samples. The CDR3 spells CASSTGLAGGEQYF. The CDR3, as DNA: TGTGCCAGCAGCACTGGACTAGCGGGAGGCGAGCAGTACTTC.